This TCR beta chain was recovered during a study of cytomegalovirus exposure and HLA in healthy donors. The overall study: T cells numbering around 180 million yielded 117 million unique TCR beta sequences in an earlier analysis. Whole-study findings and limits: In a later analysis, TCR beta V- and J-gene trimming was associated with a missense DCLRE1C variant. Later analysis showed TCR association rates varying by HLA locus, highest for DRB1 and lowest for HLA-C.

About this clone itself: The antigen is unknown.

The PCR made use of 60 Vbeta and 13 Jbeta primers. Using immunoSEQ multiplex PCR, the repertoire was profiled, and TCRdb retains in-frame clones only, with some absent. The data hold about 210,000 clones, with roughly 80% observed a single time. Germline V CDR1 and CDR2: MGHRA, YSYEKL. This CDR3 region has 14 residues. The rearrangement joins TRBV4-1 to TRBJ2-5; D may be TRBD2 (6 bases). The DNA end favors TRBJ2-7, so the J call may be wrong. The sample taken for sequencing was PBMCs. This TCR came from a male donor in good health and CMV-seropositive. This chain's CDR3 is CASSQTGTFYEQYF. In DNA, the CDR3 is TGCGCCAGCAGCCAGACCGGGACTTTCTACGAGCAGTACTTC.